This TCR beta chain emerged from a study of T cells in Graves' hyperthyroidism and ophthalmopathy. Study summary: Peripheral blood was drawn at first diagnosis, prior to all treatment.

Germline CDR1 reads LNHDA; CDR2 reads SQIVND (reference sequence). CDR3 length: 15 residues. With 6 bases removed from V and 2 bases from J, the gap between germline ends came to 17 bases. RNA transcripts yielded amplified TCR beta CDR3 regions. An initial round of RT-PCR targeting the TCR CDR3 relied on the HTBI primer set. TCRdb passed the multiplex PCR reads through MiXCR, listing each CDR3 protein once. The repertoire holds approximately 600,000 distinct CDR3 sequences, with less than 25% as singletons. V is TRBV19 and J is TRBJ2-7; no definite D call. Sample: blood. This TCR was recovered from a man younger than 40 with Graves' ophthalmopathy. The chain's CDR3 is CASSQGPQPTYEQYF. CDR3 in DNA: TGTGCCAGTAGCCAAGGACCGCAACCCACCTACGAGCAGTACTTC.